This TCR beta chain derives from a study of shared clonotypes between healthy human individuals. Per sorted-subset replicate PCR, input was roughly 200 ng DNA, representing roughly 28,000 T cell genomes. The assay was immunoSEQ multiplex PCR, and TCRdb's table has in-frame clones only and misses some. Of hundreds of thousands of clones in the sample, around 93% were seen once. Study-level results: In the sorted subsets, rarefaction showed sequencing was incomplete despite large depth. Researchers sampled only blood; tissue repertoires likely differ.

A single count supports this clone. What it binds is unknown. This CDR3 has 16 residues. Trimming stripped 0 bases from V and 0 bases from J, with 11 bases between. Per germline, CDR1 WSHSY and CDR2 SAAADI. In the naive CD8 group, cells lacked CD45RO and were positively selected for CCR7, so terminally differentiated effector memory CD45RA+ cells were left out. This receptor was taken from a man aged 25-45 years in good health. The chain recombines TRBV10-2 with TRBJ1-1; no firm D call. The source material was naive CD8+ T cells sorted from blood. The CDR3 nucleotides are TGCGCCAGCAGTGAGTCGACTTGGAAAATGAACACTGAAGCTTTCTTT. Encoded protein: CASSESTWKMNTEAFF.